Listed below are T cell receptor beta chains from one sample, sequenced in a study of blood T cells in healthy people across ages. TCRdb re-derived calls from the 5' RACE reads in MiXCR, one entry per CDR3 protein. This sample has 700,000 to 850,000 distinct CDR3 sequences; 40% to 65% occur once, and the top ten carry about 42%. The sequencing sample was made of blood. The receptors originated from a man older than 75 in good health. Both conserved end residues are part of each CDR3. D genes are given only for firm matches. For some rows the clone size is stated as once, few or many, or as a class when expanded; others skip it.

d_call: TRBD1
clone_size: NA
v_call: TRBV28
cdr3_length: 15
j_call: TRBJ2-7
cdr3_aa: CASSSDGTGRDEQYF
cdr3_nt: TGTGCCAGCAGTTCGGACGGGACAGGGCGAGACGAGCAGTACTTC

d_call: NA
clone_size: few
v_call: TRBV12-3/TRBV12-4
cdr3_length: 14
j_call: TRBJ2-3
cdr3_aa: CASSLAESHRYAYF
cdr3_nt: TGTGCCAGCAGTTTAGCGGAATCGCACAGATACGCGTATTTT

d_call: NA
clone_size: few
v_call: TRBV27
cdr3_length: 14
j_call: TRBJ2-7
cdr3_aa: CASRPWSGQYEQYF
cdr3_nt: TGTGCCAGCCGTCCTTGGAGCGGCCAATACGAGCAGTACTTC

d_call: TRBD2
clone_size: NA
v_call: TRBV12-3/TRBV12-4
cdr3_length: 16
j_call: TRBJ2-7
cdr3_aa: CASTLRGGLVLYEQYF
cdr3_nt: TGTGCCAGCACCCTTCGAGGGGGACTAGTTCTCTACGAGCAGTACTTC

d_call: NA
clone_size: NA
v_call: TRBV20-1
cdr3_length: 14
j_call: TRBJ2-5
cdr3_aa: CSAKGGTGRETQYF
cdr3_nt: TGCAGTGCAAAAGGGGGAACAGGGCGTGAGACCCAGTACTTC

d_call: NA
clone_size: few
v_call: TRBV20-1
cdr3_length: 12
j_call: TRBJ1-2
cdr3_aa: CSAVTGFSGYTF
cdr3_nt: TGCAGTGCTGTGACAGGTTTCTCGGGCTACACCTTC

d_call: TRBD1
clone_size: NA
v_call: TRBV12-3/TRBV12-4
cdr3_length: 13
j_call: TRBJ2-5
cdr3_aa: CASTRQGEETQYF
cdr3_nt: TGTGCCAGCACCCGACAGGGGGAAGAGACCCAGTACTTC

d_call: NA
clone_size: NA
v_call: TRBV28
cdr3_length: 11
j_call: TRBJ2-1
cdr3_aa: CASSLSPEQFF
cdr3_nt: TGTGCCAGCAGTTTATCACCTGAGCAGTTCTTC

d_call: NA
clone_size: NA
v_call: TRBV6-2/TRBV6-3
cdr3_length: 13
j_call: TRBJ2-7
cdr3_aa: CASSYGQGTWQYF
cdr3_nt: TGTGCCAGCAGTTACGGGCAGGGGACTTGGCAGTACTTC

d_call: NA
clone_size: NA
v_call: TRBV2
cdr3_length: 15
j_call: TRBJ1-1
cdr3_aa: CASSSQGVLNTEAFF
cdr3_nt: TGTGCCAGCAGTTCCCAGGGAGTCTTGAACACTGAAGCTTTCTTT

d_call: NA
clone_size: NA
v_call: TRBV28
cdr3_length: 15
j_call: TRBJ1-5
cdr3_aa: CASSWSPGSNQPQHF
cdr3_nt: TGTGCCAGCAGCTGGTCTCCCGGCAGCAATCAGCCCCAGCATTTT

d_call: NA
clone_size: NA
v_call: TRBV7-9
cdr3_length: 11
j_call: TRBJ1-2
cdr3_aa: CASSFDRSYTF
cdr3_nt: TGTGCCAGCAGCTTTGACCGAAGCTACACCTTC

d_call: TRBD2
clone_size: NA
v_call: TRBV5-1
cdr3_length: 16
j_call: TRBJ2-4
cdr3_aa: CASSYPTSGTYNEQYF
cdr3_nt: TGCGCCAGCAGCTACCCGACTAGCGGTACCTACAATGAGCAGTACTTC

d_call: NA
clone_size: once
v_call: TRBV9
cdr3_length: 15
j_call: TRBJ2-7
cdr3_aa: CASSSGGAGSCEQYF
cdr3_nt: TGTGCCAGCAGCTCAGGGGGGGCCGGATCCTGCGAGCAGTACTTC

d_call: TRBD1
clone_size: NA
v_call: TRBV20-1
cdr3_length: 13
j_call: TRBJ1-1
cdr3_aa: CSARQGVDTEAFF
cdr3_nt: TGCAGTGCTAGGCAGGGGGTGGACACTGAAGCTTTCTTT

d_call: NA
clone_size: few
v_call: TRBV5-1
cdr3_length: 12
j_call: TRBJ2-1
cdr3_aa: CASSPPEAEQFF
cdr3_nt: TGCGCCAGCAGCCCCCCAGAGGCCGAGCAGTTCTTC

d_call: NA
clone_size: NA
v_call: TRBV29-1
cdr3_length: 14
j_call: TRBJ2-7
cdr3_aa: CSVGKGGGQSEQYF
cdr3_nt: TGCAGCGTTGGAAAGGGGGGCGGTCAATCCGAGCAGTACTTC

d_call: TRBD2
clone_size: NA
v_call: TRBV27
cdr3_length: 17
j_call: TRBJ2-3
cdr3_aa: CASSLREGPPGLHTQYF
cdr3_nt: TGTGCCAGCAGTTTGCGGGAGGGCCCTCCCGGCCTCCATACGCAGTATTTT

d_call: NA
clone_size: few
v_call: TRBV25-1
cdr3_length: 12
j_call: TRBJ1-2
cdr3_aa: CASSDGFYGYTF
cdr3_nt: TGTGCCAGCAGTGACGGGTTCTATGGCTACACCTTC

d_call: TRBD1
clone_size: NA
v_call: TRBV3-1
cdr3_length: 14
j_call: TRBJ2-3
cdr3_aa: CASSQADRAVNAYF
cdr3_nt: TGTGCCAGCAGCCAAGCCGACAGGGCCGTTAACGCGTATTTT

d_call: NA
clone_size: NA
v_call: TRBV6-5
cdr3_length: 14
j_call: TRBJ1-4
cdr3_aa: CASSPDWQQWKLFF
cdr3_nt: TGTGCCAGCAGCCCCGACTGGCAACAGTGGAAACTGTTTTTT

d_call: TRBD2
clone_size: NA
v_call: TRBV7-2
cdr3_length: 16
j_call: TRBJ2-5
cdr3_aa: CASSPDWTSGQETQYF
cdr3_nt: TGTGCCAGCAGCCCGGACTGGACTAGCGGCCAAGAGACCCAGTACTTC

d_call: NA
clone_size: NA
v_call: TRBV27
cdr3_length: 14
j_call: TRBJ1-1
cdr3_aa: CASSLGGSGTEAFF
cdr3_nt: TGTGCCAGCAGCTTGGGGGGCAGCGGGACTGAAGCTTTCTTT

d_call: TRBD2
clone_size: NA
v_call: TRBV13
cdr3_length: 15
j_call: TRBJ2-7
cdr3_aa: CASSPGLAEFYEQYF
cdr3_nt: TGTGCCAGCAGCCCGGGACTAGCGGAATTCTACGAGCAGTACTTC

d_call: TRBD2
clone_size: NA
v_call: TRBV6-2/TRBV6-3
cdr3_length: 12
j_call: TRBJ2-7
cdr3_aa: CASSYGGSEQYF
cdr3_nt: TGTGCCAGTAGTTACGGGGGGAGCGAGCAGTACTTC

d_call: TRBD1
clone_size: NA
v_call: TRBV7-9
cdr3_length: 19
j_call: TRBJ2-6
cdr3_aa: CASSLAPHRGRSGANVLTF
cdr3_nt: TGTGCCAGCAGCTTAGCGCCCCACAGGGGGCGGTCTGGGGCCAACGTCCTGACTTTC

d_call: NA
clone_size: NA
v_call: TRBV28
cdr3_length: 15
j_call: TRBJ2-3
cdr3_aa: CASSPGGGAHRDAYF
cdr3_nt: TGTGCCAGCAGTCCCGGTGGAGGGGCACACAGAGACGCGTATTTT

d_call: NA
clone_size: once
v_call: TRBV2
cdr3_length: 14
j_call: TRBJ1-2
cdr3_aa: CASSFVGGNYGYTF
cdr3_nt: TGTGCCAGCAGTTTCGTTGGGGGTAACTATGGCTACACCTTC

d_call: TRBD1
clone_size: few
v_call: TRBV12-3/TRBV12-4
cdr3_length: 15
j_call: TRBJ1-5
cdr3_aa: CASSPMPGQVQPQHF
cdr3_nt: TGTGCCAGCAGTCCAATGCCGGGACAGGTACAGCCCCAGCATTTT

d_call: TRBD2
clone_size: few
v_call: TRBV27
cdr3_length: 16
j_call: TRBJ2-2
cdr3_aa: CASSFLTSGDTGELFF
cdr3_nt: TGTGCCAGCAGTTTCCTGACTAGCGGGGACACCGGGGAGCTGTTTTTT

d_call: NA
clone_size: NA
v_call: TRBV15
cdr3_length: 16
j_call: TRBJ2-5
cdr3_aa: CATSTSGQGYQETQYF
cdr3_nt: TGTGCCACCAGCACCTCGGGGCAAGGGTACCAAGAGACCCAGTACTTC

d_call: TRBD2
clone_size: once
v_call: TRBV20-1
cdr3_length: 16
j_call: TRBJ2-3
cdr3_aa: CSARLAGAGVDRYAYF
cdr3_nt: TGCAGTGCTAGACTAGCGGGAGCGGGGGTTGACAGATACGCGTATTTT

d_call: NA
clone_size: few
v_call: TRBV5-1
cdr3_length: 13
j_call: TRBJ2-5
cdr3_aa: CASSLVFSETQYF
cdr3_nt: TGCGCCAGCAGCTTGGTGTTTTCGGAGACCCAGTACTTC

d_call: NA
clone_size: NA
v_call: TRBV10-2
cdr3_length: 14
j_call: TRBJ1-2
cdr3_aa: CASSEGRENYGYTF
cdr3_nt: TGCGCCAGCAGTGAGGGCAGGGAGAACTATGGCTACACCTTC

d_call: TRBD1
clone_size: NA
v_call: TRBV5-1
cdr3_length: 17
j_call: TRBJ1-2
cdr3_aa: CASSSGTGSAKDYGYTF
cdr3_nt: TGCGCCAGCAGCTCAGGGACAGGGAGCGCGAAGGACTATGGCTACACCTTC

d_call: TRBD2
clone_size: few
v_call: TRBV7-2
cdr3_length: 17
j_call: TRBJ2-3
cdr3_aa: CASSLGREGRMGDTQYF
cdr3_nt: TGTGCCAGCAGCTTAGGGCGGGAGGGCCGTATGGGAGATACGCAGTATTTT

d_call: NA
clone_size: NA
v_call: TRBV24-1
cdr3_length: 14
j_call: TRBJ1-5
cdr3_aa: CATSDGQENQPQHF
cdr3_nt: TGTGCCACCAGTGATGGGCAGGAGAATCAGCCCCAGCATTTT

d_call: TRBD2
clone_size: NA
v_call: TRBV7-6
cdr3_length: 17
j_call: TRBJ2-1
cdr3_aa: CASSLLDGAGGSNGQFF
cdr3_nt: TGTGCCAGCAGCCTCCTGGACGGAGCGGGAGGTAGTAATGGGCAGTTCTTC

d_call: TRBD1
clone_size: few
v_call: TRBV6-5
cdr3_length: 14
j_call: TRBJ2-1
cdr3_aa: CASTSGTGINEQFF
cdr3_nt: TGTGCCAGCACCTCCGGGACAGGCATCAATGAGCAGTTCTTC

d_call: NA
clone_size: NA
v_call: TRBV6-4
cdr3_length: 18
j_call: TRBJ1-1
cdr3_aa: CASSYLQADTFVSTEAFF
cdr3_nt: TGTGCCAGCAGTTACTTGCAGGCCGACACCTTTGTAAGCACTGAAGCTTTCTTT

d_call: NA
clone_size: few
v_call: TRBV5-6
cdr3_length: 14
j_call: TRBJ2-7
cdr3_aa: CASTDSGGKYEQYF
cdr3_nt: TGTGCCAGCACCGACTCCGGAGGAAAATACGAGCAGTACTTC

d_call: TRBD2
clone_size: NA
v_call: TRBV28
cdr3_length: 16
j_call: TRBJ2-3
cdr3_aa: CASSPWTSGDTDTQYF
cdr3_nt: TGTGCCAGCAGTCCGTGGACTAGCGGAGACACAGATACGCAGTATTTT

d_call: NA
clone_size: once
v_call: TRBV28
cdr3_length: 16
j_call: TRBJ1-2
cdr3_aa: CASSLIPGRPNYGYTF
cdr3_nt: TGTGCCAGCAGTTTAATCCCAGGCCGCCCTAACTATGGCTACACCTTC

d_call: NA
clone_size: few
v_call: TRBV24-1
cdr3_length: 15
j_call: TRBJ2-3
cdr3_aa: CATSDLAGDKDTQYF
cdr3_nt: TGTGCCACCAGTGATTTGGCAGGGGATAAGGATACGCAGTATTTT

d_call: NA
clone_size: few
v_call: TRBV29-1
cdr3_length: 10
j_call: TRBJ2-1
cdr3_aa: CGGGADEQFF
cdr3_nt: TGCGGGGGCGGGGCCGATGAGCAGTTCTTC

d_call: TRBD2
clone_size: few
v_call: TRBV9
cdr3_length: 13
j_call: TRBJ2-3
cdr3_aa: CASSDGGGRYAYF
cdr3_nt: TGTGCCAGCAGCGACGGGGGGGGCAGATACGCGTATTTT

d_call: NA
clone_size: few
v_call: TRBV27
cdr3_length: 13
j_call: TRBJ2-7
cdr3_aa: CASSLRAAYEQYF
cdr3_nt: TGTGCCAGCAGTTTAAGGGCCGCCTACGAGCAGTACTTC

d_call: NA
clone_size: NA
v_call: TRBV24-1
cdr3_length: 15
j_call: TRBJ2-1
cdr3_aa: CATRSSGALGIEQFF
cdr3_nt: TGTGCCACCAGGTCTTCCGGGGCCCTCGGGATTGAGCAGTTCTTC

d_call: NA
clone_size: NA
v_call: TRBV20-1
cdr3_length: 15
j_call: TRBJ1-1
cdr3_aa: CSARVRGNTNTEAFF
cdr3_nt: TGCAGTGCTAGAGTTCGAGGGAATACGAACACTGAAGCTTTCTTT

d_call: TRBD1
clone_size: few
v_call: TRBV12-3/TRBV12-4
cdr3_length: 13
j_call: TRBJ1-2
cdr3_aa: CASSPDRAHGYTF
cdr3_nt: TGTGCCAGCAGTCCGGACAGGGCGCATGGCTACACCTTC

d_call: NA
clone_size: few
v_call: TRBV20-1
cdr3_length: 14
j_call: TRBJ1-1
cdr3_aa: CSAPDVRGNTEAFF
cdr3_nt: TGCAGTGCTCCAGACGTCAGGGGGAACACTGAAGCTTTCTTT

d_call: NA
clone_size: NA
v_call: TRBV27
cdr3_length: 15
j_call: TRBJ2-3
cdr3_aa: CASSWPSSGTDTQYF
cdr3_nt: TGTGCCAGCAGCTGGCCTTCATCGGGCACAGATACGCAGTATTTT

d_call: NA
clone_size: few
v_call: TRBV7-2
cdr3_length: 15
j_call: TRBJ2-1
cdr3_aa: CASSLGPPPYNEQFF
cdr3_nt: TGTGCCAGCAGCTTAGGGCCTCCCCCCTACAATGAGCAGTTCTTC

d_call: TRBD1
clone_size: few
v_call: TRBV5-6
cdr3_length: 15
j_call: TRBJ2-5
cdr3_aa: CASSFPDRVGETQYF
cdr3_nt: TGTGCCAGCAGCTTTCCGGACAGGGTCGGCGAGACCCAGTACTTC

d_call: NA
clone_size: once
v_call: TRBV20-1
cdr3_length: 16
j_call: TRBJ2-7
cdr3_aa: CSARDPWGREVAEQYF
cdr3_nt: TGTAGTGCTAGAGATCCCTGGGGCAGGGAGGTCGCCGAGCAGTACTTC

d_call: NA
clone_size: NA
v_call: TRBV7-2
cdr3_length: 15
j_call: TRBJ1-4
cdr3_aa: CASSLGQIERGKLFF
cdr3_nt: TGTGCCAGCAGCTTAGGACAGATCGAAAGGGGAAAACTGTTTTTT

d_call: NA
clone_size: NA
v_call: TRBV20-1
cdr3_length: 13
j_call: TRBJ2-5
cdr3_aa: CSARGERGETQYF
cdr3_nt: TGCAGTGCTAGAGGGGAGAGGGGAGAGACCCAGTACTTC

d_call: NA
clone_size: NA
v_call: TRBV20-1
cdr3_length: 13
j_call: TRBJ2-1
cdr3_aa: CSATQGYYNEQFF
cdr3_nt: TGCAGTGCCACCCAGGGCTACTACAATGAGCAGTTCTTC

d_call: TRBD1
clone_size: NA
v_call: TRBV6-1
cdr3_length: 14
j_call: TRBJ2-7
cdr3_aa: CASRGTGLSYEQYF
cdr3_nt: TGTGCCAGCAGGGGGACAGGGCTCTCCTACGAGCAGTACTTC